This T cell receptor beta chain was obtained from a study of shared clonotypes between healthy human individuals. About the research overall: The donors, a couple of women and three men, were aged 18 to 49. Study-level results: Limitation of the genetic and exposure-history diversity represented came from the few donors.

Every subset's genomic DNA went evenly onto several immunoSEQ plates. This table comes from immunoSEQ multiplex PCR, and its TCRdb copy is limited to in-frame clones, with some not included. The table lists about 1.5 million clones, roughly 96% of them singletons. In regard to this clone: Its antigen is as yet unknown. Other DNA sequences within the sample encode an identical CDR3.

All of the donors resided in Nashville, Tennessee, and each was a Caucasian adult. The receptor was isolated from a young man in good health. What was sequenced was naive CD4+ T cells sorted from blood. Subset noted: CD45RA+ positively selected.

This CDR3 reads CSVSNEQFF. CDR3 DNA sequence: TGCAGCGTTTCAAATGAGCAGTTCTTC. V and J are TRBV29-1 and TRBJ2-1; D is unresolved. With 5 bases removed from V and 7 bases from J, the gap between germline ends came to 3 bases. The length of the CDR3 is 9 residues. From germline, CDR1 is SQVTM and CDR2 ANQGSEA.